This TCR beta chain was captured by sequencing in a study of Graves' ophthalmopathy and Graves' hyperthyroidism. The authors amplified TCR beta CDR3 regions, and they did so from RNA transcripts for repertoire sequencing. Following a first-round RT-PCR that used HTBI primers, a second-round multiplex PCR was carried out. TCRdb re-called the multiplex PCR reads through MiXCR, storing one row per CDR3 protein. The table has just over 600,000 distinct CDR3 sequences, roughly 20% seen once; the top ten hold around 6.9%. The CDR3 covers 14 residues. The germline V gene encodes CDR1 DFQATT and CDR2 SNEGSKA (reference sequence). Trimming took 6 bases from V and 2 from J; bases not matched to a gene: 10. This clonotype has at least ten counts.

The sample taken for sequencing was peripheral blood. The receptor comes from a woman under 30 with stable Graves' hyperthyroidism. Some clones in this sample may be carry-over from other donors' samples. The chain couples TRBV20-1 to TRBJ2-7; 7 nucleotides align to TRBD2. CDR3 nucleotides: TGCAGTGCCCTGCCCGGGGCGGGGGCCTACGAGCAGTACTTC. Translated, it gives CSALPGAGAYEQYF.